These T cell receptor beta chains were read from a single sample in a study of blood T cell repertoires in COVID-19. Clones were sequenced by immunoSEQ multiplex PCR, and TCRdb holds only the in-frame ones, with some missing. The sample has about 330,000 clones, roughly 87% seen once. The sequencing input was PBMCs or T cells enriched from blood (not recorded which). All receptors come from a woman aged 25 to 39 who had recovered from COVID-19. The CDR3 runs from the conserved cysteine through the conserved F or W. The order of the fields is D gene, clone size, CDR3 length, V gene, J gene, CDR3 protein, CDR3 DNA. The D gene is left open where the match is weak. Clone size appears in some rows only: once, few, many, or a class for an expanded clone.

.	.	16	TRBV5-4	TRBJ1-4	CASSSADRSLKEKLFF	TGTGCCAGCAGTTCCGCCGACAGGTCATTGAAGGAAAAACTGTTTTTT
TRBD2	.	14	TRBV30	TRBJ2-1	CARGTSGADNEQFF	TGTGCCCGCGGGACTAGCGGGGCCGACAATGAGCAGTTCTTC
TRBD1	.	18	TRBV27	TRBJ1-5	CASSSAGQGRYSNQPQHF	TGTGCCAGCAGTTCCGCGGGACAGGGGCGTTATAGCAATCAGCCCCAGCATTTT
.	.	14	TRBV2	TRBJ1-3	CASSVREGGNTIYF	TGTGCCAGCTCCGTCCGGGAGGGAGGAAACACCATATATTTT
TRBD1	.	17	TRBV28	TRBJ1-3	CASSLPRTGSSGNTIYF	TGTGCCAGCAGTTTACCCCGGACAGGTTCCTCTGGAAACACCATATATTTT
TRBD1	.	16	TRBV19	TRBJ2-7	CASSGRDRESIYEQYF	TGTGCCAGTAGTGGGCGGGACAGGGAGTCCATCTACGAGCAGTACTTC
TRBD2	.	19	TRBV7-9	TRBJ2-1	CASSSIGPGLAGDYNEQFF	TGTGCCAGCAGCTCCATAGGCCCCGGACTAGCGGGGGACTACAATGAGCAGTTCTTC
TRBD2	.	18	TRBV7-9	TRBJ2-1	CASSLAFRTSGGAGEQFF	TGTGCCAGCAGCTTAGCGTTTAGGACTAGCGGGGGGGCCGGTGAGCAGTTCTTC
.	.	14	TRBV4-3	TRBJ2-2	CASSQAQGGGELFF	TGCGCCAGCAGCCAAGCACAGGGTGGCGGGGAGCTGTTTTTT
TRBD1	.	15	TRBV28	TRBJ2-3	CASSKTGQWRDTQYF	TGTGCCAGCAGTAAGACGGGACAGTGGCGTGATACGCAGTATTTT
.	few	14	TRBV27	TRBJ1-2	CASSLSGSGYGYTF	TGTGCCAGCAGTTTATCGGGCTCTGGCTATGGCTACACCTTC
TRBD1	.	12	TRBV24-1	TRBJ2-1	CATSLTGDEQFF	TGTGCCACCAGCTTGACAGGGGATGAGCAGTTCTTC
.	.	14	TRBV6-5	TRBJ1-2	CASRAPEGVYGYTF	TGTGCCAGCAGGGCTCCCGAGGGCGTATATGGCTACACCTTC
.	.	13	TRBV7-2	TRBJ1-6	CASSLDRYSPLHF	TGTGCCAGCAGCCTAGACCGGTACTCACCCCTCCACTTT
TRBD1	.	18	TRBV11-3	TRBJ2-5	CASSSSSARTGLRETQYF	TGTGCCAGCAGCTCGTCATCGGCTCGGACAGGGCTGAGGGAGACCCAGTACTTC
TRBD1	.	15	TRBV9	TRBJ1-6	CASSGPGTGNSPLHF	TGTGCCAGCAGTGGGCCCGGGACAGGGAATTCACCCCTCCACTTT
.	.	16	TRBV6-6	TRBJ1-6	CASSRPAGGANSPLHF	TGTGCCAGCAGCCGCCCTGCTGGGGGGGCGAATTCACCCCTCCACTTT
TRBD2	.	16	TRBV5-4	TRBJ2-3	CASSPKLAGGTDTQYF	TGTGCCAGCAGCCCAAAACTAGCGGGGGGCACAGATACGCAGTATTTT
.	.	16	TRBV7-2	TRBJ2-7	CASSLVDGLPRNEQYF	TGTGCCAGCAGCTTAGTCGATGGTCTCCCCAGGAACGAGCAGTACTTC
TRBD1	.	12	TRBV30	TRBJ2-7	CAWSEQGYEQYF	TGTGCCTGGAGTGAACAGGGGTACGAGCAGTACTTC
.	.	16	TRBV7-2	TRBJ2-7	CASSLIPGSRGYEQYF	TGTGCCAGCAGCCTTATCCCGGGATCCCGGGGATACGAGCAGTACTTC
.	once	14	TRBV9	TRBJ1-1	CASSVGSVNTEAFF	TGTGCCAGCAGCGTAGGCAGCGTGAACACTGAAGCTTTCTTT
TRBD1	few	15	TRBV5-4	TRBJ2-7	CASSTAGGAFYEQYF	TGTGCCAGCAGCACCGCAGGGGGCGCATTCTACGAGCAGTACTTC
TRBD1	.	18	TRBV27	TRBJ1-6	CASRKTGALSSYNSPLHF	TGTGCCAGCAGGAAGACAGGGGCCCTGAGCTCCTATAATTCACCCCTCCACTTT
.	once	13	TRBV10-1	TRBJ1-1	CASSEELNTEAFF	TGCGCCAGCAGTGAGGAGCTGAACACTGAAGCTTTCTTT
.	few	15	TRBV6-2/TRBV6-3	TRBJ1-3	CASSYSNTPGNTIYF	TGTGCCAGCAGTTACTCGAATACTCCTGGAAACACCATATATTTT
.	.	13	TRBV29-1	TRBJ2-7	CSVGGVVGYEQYF	TGCAGCGTTGGCGGGGTTGTTGGATACGAGCAGTACTTC
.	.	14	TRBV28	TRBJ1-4	CASSLFNRGEKLFF	TGTGCCAGCAGTTTATTTAATCGAGGTGAAAAACTGTTTTTT
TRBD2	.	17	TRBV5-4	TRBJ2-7	CASSSPTSGGAGNEQYF	TGTGCCAGCAGCTCACCGACTAGCGGGGGGGCAGGCAACGAGCAGTACTTC
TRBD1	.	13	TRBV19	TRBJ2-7	CASSTSRQGRKDF	TGTGCCAGTAGTACCTCACGACAGGGGAGAAAGGACTTC
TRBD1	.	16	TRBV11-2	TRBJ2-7	CASSARQGKGSYEQYF	TGTGCCAGCAGCGCTCGACAGGGGAAAGGATCCTACGAGCAGTACTTC
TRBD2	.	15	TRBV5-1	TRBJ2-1	CASSMGLGGNNEQFF	TGCGCCAGCAGCATGGGACTAGGAGGTAACAATGAGCAGTTCTTC
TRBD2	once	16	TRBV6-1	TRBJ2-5	CASSEGLAGRLETQYF	TGTGCCAGCAGTGAAGGACTAGCGGGGCGTTTGGAGACCCAGTACTTC
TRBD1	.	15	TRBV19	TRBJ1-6	CASSTDRTGGSPLHF	TGTGCCAGTAGTACCGACCGGACAGGAGGATCACCCCTCCACTTT
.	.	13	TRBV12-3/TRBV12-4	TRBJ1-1	CASSFGRGTEAFF	TGTGCCAGCAGTTTCGGGCGGGGGACTGAAGCTTTCTTT
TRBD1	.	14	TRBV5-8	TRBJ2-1	CASRLGGAGNEQFF	TGTGCCAGCAGACTAGGGGGCGCGGGCAATGAGCAGTTCTTC
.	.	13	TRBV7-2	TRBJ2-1	CASSRSPGNEQFF	TGTGCCAGCAGCCGGTCCCCAGGCAATGAGCAGTTCTTC
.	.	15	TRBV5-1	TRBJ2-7	CASSIGGVVPYEQYF	TGCGCCAGCAGCATCGGAGGGGTTGTGCCCTACGAGCAGTACTTC
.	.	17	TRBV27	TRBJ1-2	CASSSGAYTPSNYGYTF	TGTGCCAGCAGTAGTGGGGCATATACACCCTCTAACTATGGCTACACCTTC
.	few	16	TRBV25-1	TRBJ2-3	CASSEIEIYSTDTQYF	TGTGCCAGCAGTGAAATCGAGATCTACTCCACAGATACGCAGTATTTT
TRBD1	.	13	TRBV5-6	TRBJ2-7	CASSTEGQGEQYF	TGTGCCAGCAGCACCGAGGGACAGGGGGAACAGTACTTC
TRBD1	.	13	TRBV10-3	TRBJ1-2	CAISTTGDNGYTF	TGTGCCATCAGCACGACAGGGGATAATGGCTACACCTTC
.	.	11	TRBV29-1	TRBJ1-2	CSVVGGYGYTF	TGCAGCGTTGTCGGGGGCTATGGCTACACCTTC
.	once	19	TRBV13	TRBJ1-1	CASSLRSGRTFRMDTEAFF	TGTGCCAGCAGCTTAAGATCGGGCAGGACATTTAGGATGGACACTGAAGCTTTCTTT
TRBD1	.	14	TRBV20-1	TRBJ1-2	CSASGDRGNYGYTF	TGCAGTGCTAGTGGGGACAGGGGGAACTATGGCTACACCTTC
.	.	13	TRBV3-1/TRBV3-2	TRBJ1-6	CASSQGGAGPLHF	TGTGCCAGCAGCCAAGGCGGGGCCGGGCCCCTCCACTTT
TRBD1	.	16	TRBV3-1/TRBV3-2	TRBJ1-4	CASSRSPGQDREKLFF	TGTGCCAGCAGCCGATCGCCGGGACAGGACCGTGAAAAACTGTTTTTT
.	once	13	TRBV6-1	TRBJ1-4	CASSEVSNEKLFF	TGTGCCAGCAGTGAAGTCTCTAATGAAAAACTGTTTTTT
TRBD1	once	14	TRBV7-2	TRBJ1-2	CASSGDRGNRGYTF	TGTGCCAGCAGCGGGGACAGGGGAAATAGAGGCTACACCTTC
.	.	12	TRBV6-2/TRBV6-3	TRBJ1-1	CASSRLLADAFF	TGTGCCAGCAGTAGACTCCTTGCTGACGCTTTCTTT